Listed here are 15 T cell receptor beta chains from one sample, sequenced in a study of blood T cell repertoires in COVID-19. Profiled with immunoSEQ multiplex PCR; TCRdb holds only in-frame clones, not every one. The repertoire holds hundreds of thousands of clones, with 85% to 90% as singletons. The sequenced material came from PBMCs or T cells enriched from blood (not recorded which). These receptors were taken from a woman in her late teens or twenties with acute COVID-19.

The CDR3 region has the DNA TGTGCCAGCAGCTCAGATAGCAATCAGCCCCAGCATTTT. It codes for CASSSDSNQPQHF. The chain employs TRBV7-9 and TRBJ1-5; D call uncertain. The CDR3 spans 13 residues. The germline V and J ends were trimmed by 4 bases and 0 bases, with 4 bases remaining between them. The germline gives CDR1 SEHNR, CDR2 FQNEAQ (reference sequence).

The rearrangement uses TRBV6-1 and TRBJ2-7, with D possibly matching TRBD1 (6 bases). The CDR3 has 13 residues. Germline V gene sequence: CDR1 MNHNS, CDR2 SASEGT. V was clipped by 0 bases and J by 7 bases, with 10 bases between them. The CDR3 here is CASSEAPGDEQYF. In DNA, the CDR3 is TGTGCCAGCAGTGAAGCACCAGGGGATGAGCAGTACTTC.

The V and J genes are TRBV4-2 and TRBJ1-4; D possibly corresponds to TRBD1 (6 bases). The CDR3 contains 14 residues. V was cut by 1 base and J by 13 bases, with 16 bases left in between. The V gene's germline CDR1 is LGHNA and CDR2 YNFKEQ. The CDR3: CASSQATLSRGLFF. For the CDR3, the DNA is TGTGCCAGCAGCCAAGCTACCCTATCCAGGGGACTGTTTTTT.

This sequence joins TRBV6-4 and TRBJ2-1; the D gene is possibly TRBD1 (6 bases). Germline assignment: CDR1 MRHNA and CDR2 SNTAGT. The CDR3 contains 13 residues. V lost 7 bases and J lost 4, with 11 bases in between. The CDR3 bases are TGTGCCAGCAACAGGGAGTCTTACAATGAGCAGTTCTTC. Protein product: CASNRESYNEQFF.

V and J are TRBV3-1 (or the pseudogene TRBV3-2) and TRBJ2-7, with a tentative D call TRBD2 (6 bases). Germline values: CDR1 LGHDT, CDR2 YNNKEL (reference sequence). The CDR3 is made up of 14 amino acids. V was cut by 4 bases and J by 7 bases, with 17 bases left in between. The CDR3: CASSPGLELREQYF. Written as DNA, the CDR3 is TGTGCCAGCAGCCCGGGACTCGAGCTACGGGAGCAGTACTTC.

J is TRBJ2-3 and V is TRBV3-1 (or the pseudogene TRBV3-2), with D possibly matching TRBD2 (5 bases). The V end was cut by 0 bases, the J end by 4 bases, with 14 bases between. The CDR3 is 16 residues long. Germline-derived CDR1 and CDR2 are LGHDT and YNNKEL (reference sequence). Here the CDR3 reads CASSQEFLAASDTQYF. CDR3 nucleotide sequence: TGTGCCAGCAGCCAAGAGTTTCTAGCTGCTTCAGATACGCAGTATTTT.

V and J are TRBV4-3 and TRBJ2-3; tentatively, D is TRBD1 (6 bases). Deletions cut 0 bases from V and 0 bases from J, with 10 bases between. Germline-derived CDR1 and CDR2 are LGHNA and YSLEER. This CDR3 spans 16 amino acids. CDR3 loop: CASSQELDSSTDTQYF. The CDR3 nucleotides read TGCGCCAGCAGCCAAGAACTGGACAGTAGCACAGATACGCAGTATTTT.

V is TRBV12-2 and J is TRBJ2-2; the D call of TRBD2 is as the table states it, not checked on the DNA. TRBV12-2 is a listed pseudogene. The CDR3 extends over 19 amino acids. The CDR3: CASRLVEASGRYGTGELFF. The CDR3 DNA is TGTGCAAGTCGCTTAGTTGAGGCTAGCGGGAGATACGGGACCGGGGAGCTGTTTTTT.

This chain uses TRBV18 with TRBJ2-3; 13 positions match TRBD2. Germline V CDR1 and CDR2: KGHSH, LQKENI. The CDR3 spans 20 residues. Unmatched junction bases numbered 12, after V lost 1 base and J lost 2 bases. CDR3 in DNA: TGTGCCAGCTCACCACGTTTCGAACTAGCGGGAGGGATTGTCACAGATACGCAGTATTTT. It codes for CASSPRFELAGGIVTDTQYF.

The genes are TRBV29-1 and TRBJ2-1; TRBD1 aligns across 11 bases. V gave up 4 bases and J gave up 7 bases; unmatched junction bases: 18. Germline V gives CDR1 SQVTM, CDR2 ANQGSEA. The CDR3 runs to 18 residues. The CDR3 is CSVGGQGAKGREWNEQFF. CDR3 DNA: TGCAGCGTTGGAGGACAGGGGGCGAAGGGCCGGGAGTGGAATGAGCAGTTCTTC.

CDR3 nucleotide sequence: TGTGCCAGCAGCTTCTTAGCGGGAAAACTTGGGCAAGAGACCCAGTACTTC. The encoded protein is CASSFLAGKLGQETQYF. The chain combines TRBV5-4 with TRBJ2-5; TRBD2 matches 8 bases. The germline gives CDR1 SGHNT, CDR2 YYREEE (reference sequence). This CDR3 comprises 17 residues. With 2 bases clipped from V and 2 bases from J, the junction kept 11 bases outside the gene matches. The full variable domain, with the rest looked up from reference TRBV5-4 and TRBJ2-5, is ETGVTQSPTHLIKTRGQQVTLRCSSQSGHNTVSWYQQALGQGPQFIFQYYREEENGRGNFPPRFSGLQFPNYSSELNVNALELDDSALYLCASSFLAGKLGQETQYFGPGTRLLVL.

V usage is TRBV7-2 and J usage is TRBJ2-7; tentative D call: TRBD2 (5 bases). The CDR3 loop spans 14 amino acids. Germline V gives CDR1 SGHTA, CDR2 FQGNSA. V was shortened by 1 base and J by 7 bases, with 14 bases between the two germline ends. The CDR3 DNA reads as TGTGCCAGCAGCTTAGTTTCTATCGGCGGGGAGCAGTACTTC. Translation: CASSLVSIGGEQYF.

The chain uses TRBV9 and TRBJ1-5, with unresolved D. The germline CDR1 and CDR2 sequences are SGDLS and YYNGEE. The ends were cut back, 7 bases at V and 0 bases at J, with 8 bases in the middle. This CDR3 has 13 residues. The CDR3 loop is CASGGHSNQPQHF. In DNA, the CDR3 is TGTGCCAGCGGAGGCCATAGCAATCAGCCCCAGCATTTT.

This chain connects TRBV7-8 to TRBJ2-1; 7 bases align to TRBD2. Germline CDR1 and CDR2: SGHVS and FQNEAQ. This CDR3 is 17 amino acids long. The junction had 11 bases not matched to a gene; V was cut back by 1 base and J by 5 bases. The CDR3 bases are TGTGCCAGCAGCTTAGGGCGGTGGCGGGAGAGAGACAATGAGCAGTTCTTC. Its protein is CASSLGRWRERDNEQFF. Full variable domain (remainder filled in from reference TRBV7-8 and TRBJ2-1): GAGVSQSPRYKVAKRGQDVALRCDPISGHVSLFWYQQALGQGPEFLTYFQNEAQLDKSGLPSDRFFAERPEGSVSTLKIQRTQQEDSAVYLCASSLGRWRERDNEQFFGPGTRLTVL.

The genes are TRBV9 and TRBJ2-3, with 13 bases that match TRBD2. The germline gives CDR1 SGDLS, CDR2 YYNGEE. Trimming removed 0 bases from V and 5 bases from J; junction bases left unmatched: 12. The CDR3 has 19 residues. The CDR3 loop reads CASSVEPTSGRSRIDTQYF. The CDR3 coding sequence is TGTGCCAGCAGCGTAGAACCGACTAGCGGGAGGTCTCGAATAGATACGCAGTATTTT.